The present entry profiles one T cell receptor (beta chain) with its context. Its target is unknown. With the read ending 3 residues before the CDR3 end, the germline J gene is used to fill in that end. Here immunoSEQ multiplex PCR was the method, and the copy in TCRdb shows in-frame clones only, minus some. The sample data list about 18,000 clones. This record belongs to a study of T cells in women clearing cervical HPV infection. Broader study findings: It is unknown whether associations predate infection; no effector/memory or HPV-specific sorting.

Between the trimmed V and J ends, which lost 0 bases and 8 bases, there was a span of 16 bases. Germline CDR1 KGHSH, CDR2 LQKENI. The CDR3 extends over 16 amino acids. This TCR came from a woman between 18 and 75 years old with a cervical HPV16 infection that either progressed to CIN3+ or cleared (not recorded which). This chain joins TRBV18 and TRBJ1-4; the D gene is possibly TRBD1 (5 bases). Sample: blood buffy coat. The DNA read from the CDR3 is TGTGCCAGCTCACCACCTCCTCGAGACAGCCAGGAAAAA. This sequence encodes CASSPPPRDSQEK. From start to end, the CDR3 is CASSPPPRDSQEKLFF.